This record covers a single T cell receptor (beta chain). CDR1 and CDR2 (germline): SGHAT, FQNNGV. V was clipped by 2 bases and J by 2 bases; unmatched bases: 8. This CDR3 has 17 amino acids. Assay: immunoSEQ multiplex PCR; the TCRdb copy retains only in-frame clones and omits some. The data contain hundreds of thousands of clones, approximately 87% of them singletons. This record comes from a study of shared T cell receptors in the human thymus. This sample also appeared in a second study, on human thymus T cells. That paper notes: Thymus tissue was removed during corrective cardiac surgery.

The TCR was taken from a boy younger than two with a congenital heart defect. The specimen sequenced was thymocytes. The chain links TRBV11-2 to TRBJ2-1; TRBD2 aligns across 8 bases. CDR3 nucleotides: TGTGCCAGCAGCTTACACCCGCCGGGACTAGCCTACAATGAGCAGTTCTTC. It specifies CASSLHPPGLAYNEQFF.